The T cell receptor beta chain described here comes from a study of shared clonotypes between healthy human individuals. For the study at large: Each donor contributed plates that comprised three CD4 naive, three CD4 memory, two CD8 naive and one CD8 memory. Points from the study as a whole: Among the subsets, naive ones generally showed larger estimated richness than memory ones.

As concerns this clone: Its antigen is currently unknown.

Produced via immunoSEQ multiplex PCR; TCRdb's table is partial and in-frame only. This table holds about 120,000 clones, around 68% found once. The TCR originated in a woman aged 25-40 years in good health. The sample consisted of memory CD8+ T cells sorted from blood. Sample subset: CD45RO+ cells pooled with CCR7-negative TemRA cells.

CDR3 region: CASSLRTGGYHTEAFF. DNA of the CDR3: TGTGCCAGCAGCCTTAGAACCGGGGGCTACCACACTGAAGCTTTCTTT. The genes are TRBV2 and TRBJ1-1; TRBD1 is a possible D gene (6 bases). Deletions cut 6 bases from V and 3 bases from J, with 20 bases between. The CDR3 extends over 16 amino acids. Germline V gene sequence: CDR1 SNHLY, CDR2 FYNNEI.